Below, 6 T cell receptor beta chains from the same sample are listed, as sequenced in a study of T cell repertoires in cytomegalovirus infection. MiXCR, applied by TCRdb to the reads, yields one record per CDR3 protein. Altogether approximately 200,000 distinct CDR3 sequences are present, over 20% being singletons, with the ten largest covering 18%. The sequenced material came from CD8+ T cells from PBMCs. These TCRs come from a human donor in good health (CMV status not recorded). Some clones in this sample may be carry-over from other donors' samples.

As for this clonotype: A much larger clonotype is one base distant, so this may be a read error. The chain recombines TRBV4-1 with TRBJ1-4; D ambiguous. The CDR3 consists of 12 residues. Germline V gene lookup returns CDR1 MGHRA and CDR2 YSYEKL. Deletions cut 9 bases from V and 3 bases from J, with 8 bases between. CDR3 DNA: TGCGCCAGATCGGCTCCTAATGAAAAACTGTTTTTT. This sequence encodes CARSAPNEKLFF.

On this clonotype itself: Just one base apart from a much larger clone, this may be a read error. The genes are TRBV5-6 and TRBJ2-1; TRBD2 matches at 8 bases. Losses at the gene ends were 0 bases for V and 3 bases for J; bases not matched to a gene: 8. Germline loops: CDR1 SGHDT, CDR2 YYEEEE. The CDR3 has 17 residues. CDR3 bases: TGTGCCAGCAGCTTGGACACGGTCAGCGGGGGCTACAATGAGCAGTTCTTC. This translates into CASSLDTVSGGYNEQFF.

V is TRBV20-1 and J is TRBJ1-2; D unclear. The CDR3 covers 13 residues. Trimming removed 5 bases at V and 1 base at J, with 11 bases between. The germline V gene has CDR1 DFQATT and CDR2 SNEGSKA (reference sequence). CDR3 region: CSASDGDNYGYTF. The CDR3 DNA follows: TGCAGTGCTTCAGATGGGGATAACTATGGCTACACCTTC.

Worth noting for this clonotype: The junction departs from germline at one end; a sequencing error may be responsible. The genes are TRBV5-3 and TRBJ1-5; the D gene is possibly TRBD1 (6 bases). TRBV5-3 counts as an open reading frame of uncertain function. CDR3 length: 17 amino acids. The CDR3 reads CASSFFLRGPLSKPQHF. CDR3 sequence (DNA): TGTGCCAGCAGCTTTTTTTTACGGGGGCCACTCTCTAAGCCCCAGCATTTT.

The DNA of the CDR3 is TGTGCCACCAGCAGAGCAACAGGGATAACCCAAGAGACCCAGTACTTC. Translation: CATSRATGITQETQYF. The rearrangement uses TRBV15 and TRBJ2-5, with D possibly matching TRBD1 (6 bases). Per the germline V gene, CDR1 is LNHNV and CDR2 is YYDKDF (reference sequence). This CDR3 spans 16 amino acids. V was cut by 1 base and J by 1 base, with 13 bases left in between.

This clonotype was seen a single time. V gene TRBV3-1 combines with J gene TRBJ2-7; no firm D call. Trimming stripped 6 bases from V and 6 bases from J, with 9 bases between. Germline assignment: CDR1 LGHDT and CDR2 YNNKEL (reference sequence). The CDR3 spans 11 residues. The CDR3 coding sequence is TGTGCCAGCAGTTTTGAGTGCGAGCAGTACTTC. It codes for CASSFECEQYF.